One and the same sample provided the 7 T cell receptor beta chains below, sequenced in a study of identical twins' blood T cells. TCRdb ran MiXCR on the 5' RACE reads and lists one entry per CDR3 protein. Counted here are roughly 340,000 distinct CDR3 sequences, about 28% occurring once; the ten biggest clones make up about 6%. Specimen: PBMCs. These receptors came from a woman aged 18-49 years in good health.

The chain joins TRBV13 to TRBJ1-4, with a possible D match to TRBD1 (5 bases). Trimming removed 7 bases at V and 8 bases at J, with 17 bases between. This CDR3 contains 14 residues. The V gene's germline CDR1 is PRHDT and CDR2 FYEKMQ (reference sequence). The CDR3 loop is CASTTGGGGEKLFF. The CDR3 DNA is TGTGCCAGCACCACGGGCGGGGGAGGCGAAAAACTGTTTTTT.

This clonotype occurred many times. The rearrangement links TRBV18 to TRBJ1-6; possibly TRBD1 for D (5 bases). Per the germline V gene, CDR1 is KGHSH and CDR2 is LQKENI. This CDR3 is 15 amino acids long. V lost 5 bases, J lost 10 bases, and 18 bases lay in between. The CDR3 DNA is TGTGCCAGCTCAGAAGCGGGAGAGGGACGGTCACCCCTCCACTTT. Protein product: CASSEAGEGRSPLHF. Drawing the rest from reference TRBV18 and TRBJ1-6, the complete variable domain is NAGVMQNPRHLVRRRGQEARLRCSPMKGHSHVYWYRQLPEEGLKFMVYLQKENIIDESGMPKERFSAEFPKEGPSILRIQQVVRGDSAAYFCASSEAGEGRSPLHFGNGTRLTVT.

This clonotype was seen a handful of times. The J gene is TRBJ1-2, the V gene TRBV20-1, with 7 bases fitting TRBD1. V lost 1 base to trimming and J lost 8 bases; unmatched junction nucleotides: 4. The CDR3 loop spans 12 amino acids. The germline V gene encodes CDR1 DFQATT and CDR2 SNEGSKA (reference sequence). This CDR3 is CSARADREGYTF. The CDR3, as DNA: TGCAGTGCTAGAGCTGACAGGGAAGGCTACACCTTC.

With respect to this clonotype: Germline is not matched at one junction end, which may reflect a read error. The J gene is TRBJ2-6, the V gene TRBV6-1; the D gene is possibly TRBD1 (5 bases). Germline lookup yields CDR1 MNHNS and CDR2 SASEGT. CDR3 length equals 13 residues. CDR3: CASTSSGANFLTF. In DNA form, the CDR3 reads TGTGCCAGCACCAGCTCTGGGGCCAACTTCCTGACTTTC.

There are a few counts of this clonotype. The J gene is TRBJ1-6, the V gene TRBV20-1; D not resolved. CDR1 is DFQATT and CDR2 is SNEGSKA in the germline V gene (reference sequence). V lost 6 bases to trimming and J lost 7 bases, with 13 bases between them. This CDR3 is 13 amino acids long. CDR3: CSASTQNNSPLHF. CDR3 coding DNA: TGCAGTGCCAGTACTCAGAACAATTCACCCCTCCACTTT.

This clonotype was found many times. The rearrangement uses TRBV29-1 and TRBJ1-2; the match to TRBD1 covers 7 bases. Germline CDR1 SQVTM, CDR2 ANQGSEA. V was pared by 5 bases and J by 4 bases, with 4 bases of the junction left unmatched. The CDR3 sequence is 12 residues long. This CDR3 reads CSVPGTAYGYTF. CDR3 nucleotide sequence: TGCAGCGTTCCCGGGACAGCCTATGGCTACACCTTC.

This clonotype occurred a few times. CDR3 region: CSVDLQAYNEQFF. The DNA for the CDR3 is TGCAGCGTTGACCTGCAGGCCTACAATGAGCAGTTCTTC. The chain employs TRBV29-1 and TRBJ2-1; D is unresolved. Per germline, CDR1 SQVTM and CDR2 ANQGSEA. Trimming took 3 bases from V and 2 from J, leaving 8 bases between them. The CDR3 has 13 residues.